This TCR beta chain is from a study of T cell repertoires in cytomegalovirus infection. Looking at the study overall: Both recently identified HLA-C-restricted and well-studied HLA-B-restricted CMV epitopes were used in the study. Both CMV infection and a matching HLA type were indicated by public TCR beta signatures. General study points: It was HLA-C-restricted CMV-specific TCR beta clonotypes that dominated the response ex vivo. Totalled public TCR beta family frequency picked out people who carried CMV plus the relevant HLA.

TCRdb ran MiXCR on the reads and lists one entry per CDR3 protein. The table has roughly 340,000 distinct CDR3 sequences, roughly 28% seen once. The CDR3 contains 15 residues. CDR1 is MDHEN and CDR2 is SYDVKM in the germline V gene. Trimming took 5 bases from V and 1 from J, leaving 13 bases between them. A note on this clonotype: What it recognizes is unknown.

This sequence originates from a human donor in good health (CMV status not recorded). Some clones in this sample may be carry-over from other donors' samples. Material: cultured PBMCs, obtained from culture after CMV antigen stimulation. This chain joins TRBV28 and TRBJ2-3, with a tentative D call TRBD1 (5 bases). This CDR3 reads CASSNQGDGTDTQYF. DNA of the CDR3: TGTGCCAGCAGTAACCAGGGTGACGGCACAGATACGCAGTATTTT.